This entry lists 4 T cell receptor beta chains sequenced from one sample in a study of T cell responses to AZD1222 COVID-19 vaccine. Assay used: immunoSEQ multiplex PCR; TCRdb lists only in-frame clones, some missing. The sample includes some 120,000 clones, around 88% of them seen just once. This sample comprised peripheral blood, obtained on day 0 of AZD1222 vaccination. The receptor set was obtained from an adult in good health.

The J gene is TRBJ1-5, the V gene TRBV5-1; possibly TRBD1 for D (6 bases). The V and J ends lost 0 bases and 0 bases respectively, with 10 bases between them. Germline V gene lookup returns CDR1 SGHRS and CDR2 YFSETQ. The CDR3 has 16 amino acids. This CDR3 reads CASSLEGGYSNQPQHF. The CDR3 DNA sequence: TGCGCCAGCAGCTTGGAGGGGGGTTATAGCAATCAGCCCCAGCATTTT.

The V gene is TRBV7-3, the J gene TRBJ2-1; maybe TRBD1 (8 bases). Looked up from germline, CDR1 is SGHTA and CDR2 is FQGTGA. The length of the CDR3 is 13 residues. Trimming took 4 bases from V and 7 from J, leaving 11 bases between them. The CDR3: CASSSQGGNEQFF. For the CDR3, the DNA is TGTGCCAGCAGCTCACAGGGGGGGAATGAGCAGTTCTTC.

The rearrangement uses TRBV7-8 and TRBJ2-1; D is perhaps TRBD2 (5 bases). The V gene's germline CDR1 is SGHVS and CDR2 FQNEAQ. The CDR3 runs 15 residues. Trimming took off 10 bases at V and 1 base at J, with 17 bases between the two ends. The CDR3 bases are TGTGCCACACATGAGTGGGCGGGTTCCTACAATGAGCAGTTCTTC. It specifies CATHEWAGSYNEQFF.

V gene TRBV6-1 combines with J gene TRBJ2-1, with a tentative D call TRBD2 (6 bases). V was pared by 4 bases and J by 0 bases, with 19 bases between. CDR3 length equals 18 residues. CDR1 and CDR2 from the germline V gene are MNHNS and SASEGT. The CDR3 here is CASSASGSLWGSYNEQFF. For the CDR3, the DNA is TGTGCCAGCAGTGCTTCCGGGAGCCTCTGGGGCTCCTACAATGAGCAGTTCTTC.